Described below is a single T cell receptor (beta chain) sequence and its context. Patients had received no treatment of any kind before thyroid surgery. The data were taken from a study of metastatic and nonmetastatic thyroid tumors. TCRdb re-called clones via MiXCR from the PCR reads. There are more than 8,500 clones in the sample; 22% occur only once, and about a sixth lies in the top ten. CDR1 is SGHTA, CDR2 FQGNSA, per germline. V gave up 1 base and J gave up 6 bases, with 10 bases separating them. The CDR3 runs to 15 residues. What was sequenced was adjacent normal tissue. The source of this sequence is a female donor with papillary thyroid cancer or a benign thyroid nodule (not recorded which). Some clones in this sample may be carry-over from other donors' samples. The rearrangement joins TRBV7-2 to TRBJ1-6, with a weak D call TRBD1 (5 bases). As DNA, the CDR3 is TGTGCCAGCAGCTTAGTGGGGGTAATTAATTCACCCCTCCACTTT. It codes for CASSLVGVINSPLHF.